One and the same sample provided the 16 T cell receptor beta chains below, sequenced in a study of CD8+CD57+ T cells in acquired aplastic anemia (dated by TCRdb to the late 2010s). Sequencer: Illumina HiSeq 2000. Profiling of TCR beta VDJ combinations and CDR3 sequences used genomic DNA as the template. In TCRdb, the public reads were trimmed at Q25 with fastp and aligned with MiXCR, with productive beta chains retained. Each entry is one CDR3 protein sequence, shown with its most common DNA and genes. This sample has around 170,000 distinct CDR3 sequences in its table, and 40% to 55% of those were observed once. Of the sample, approximately 2.9% is held by the ten largest clones. The sequencing sample was made of sorted CD4+, CD8+, or CD8+CD57+ T cells (not recorded which) from PBMCs. The receptors were sampled from a human donor in good health.

The chain recombines TRBV7-9 with TRBJ2-5; a weak D match, TRBD1 (5 bases). This CDR3 comprises 14 residues. In germline, CDR1 is SEHNR, CDR2 FQNEAQ (reference sequence). V was shortened by 5 bases and J by 1 base, with 11 bases between the two germline ends. CDR3 coding DNA: TGTGCCAGCAGCGATACAGGCGTCCAAGAGACCCAGTACTTC. This encodes CASSDTGVQETQYF.

The chain carries TRBV2 and TRBJ1-1, with D perhaps TRBD1 (6 bases). Germline-derived CDR1 and CDR2 are SNHLY and FYNNEI. CDR3 length: 15 amino acids. V was shortened by 6 bases and J by 5 bases, with 19 bases between the two germline ends. Here the CDR3 reads CASSASTGFGTEAFF. The DNA for the CDR3 is TGTGCCAGCAGCGCAAGTACAGGGTTCGGGACTGAAGCTTTCTTT.

This clonotype was seen a few times. The rearrangement uses TRBV2 and TRBJ1-2; TRBD1 is a possible D gene (6 bases). This CDR3 has 14 residues. Germline V lookup: CDR1 SNHLY, CDR2 FYNNEI. V shed 6 bases and J shed 2 bases, with 13 bases lying between them. The CDR3 sequence: CASRAAGENYGYTF. The DNA for the CDR3 is TGTGCCAGCAGGGCAGCAGGGGAGAACTATGGCTACACCTTC.

V and J are TRBV10-3 and TRBJ1-1; 9 nucleotides match TRBD1. J lost 4 bases, V lost 4 bases, and 4 bases had no gene match. The CDR3 contains 14 residues. Germline assignment: CDR1 ENHRY and CDR2 SYGVKD. The CDR3 region has the DNA TGTGCCATCAGTGTATCGACAGGGGGCACTGAAGCTTTCTTT. Translated, it gives CAISVSTGGTEAFF.

This rearrangement joins TRBV12-3 or TRBV12-4 to TRBJ1-2; D gene unclear. The CDR3 totals 15 residues. With 1 base removed from V and 4 bases from J, the gap between germline ends came to 13 bases. The CDR3 sequence: CASSLGGFSTYGYTF. DNA of the CDR3: TGTGCCAGCAGTTTAGGTGGATTTTCGACCTATGGCTACACCTTC.

The sample holds a few counts of this clonotype. The chain uses TRBV10-3 and TRBJ2-5, with D possibly being TRBD2 (6 bases). Germline V CDR1 and CDR2: ENHRY, SYGVKD. This CDR3 spans 15 amino acids. The V and J ends lost 3 bases and 1 base respectively, with 12 bases between them. Here the CDR3 DNA reads TGTGCCATCAGTGAAGGGTTGACTAGCCAAGAGACCCAGTACTTC. It codes for CAISEGLTSQETQYF.

This clonotype has just one count. The chain joins TRBV20-1 to TRBJ2-1, with D perhaps matching TRBD2 (6 bases). In germline, CDR1 is DFQATT, CDR2 SNEGSKA (reference sequence). Trimming took off 4 bases at V and 8 bases at J, with 18 bases between the two ends. This CDR3 has 14 residues. CDR3 coding DNA: TGCAGTGCTACGGGGACTGACTCAGGCGATGAGCAGTTCTTC. It is translated as CSATGTDSGDEQFF.

Regarding this clonotype: This may come from a read error, since a much larger clone is one base off. The chain links TRBV11-1 to TRBJ2-2; 11 bases agree with TRBD2. This CDR3 has 17 amino acids. The junction had 12 bases not matched to a gene; V was cut back by 4 bases and J by 8 bases. Germline V gene data show CDR1 as SGHAT and CDR2 as FQDESV (reference sequence). This CDR3 is CASSYSILAGATGELFF. The CDR3 DNA reads as TGTGCCAGCAGCTACTCAATACTAGCGGGAGCGACGGGGGAGCTGTTTTTT.

At least ten counts were recorded for this clonotype. The CDR3 DNA reads as TGTGCCAGTAGTCCAGATACTACAAGCAATCAGCCCCAGCATTTT. Translating gives CASSPDTTSNQPQHF. The chain has TRBV19 and TRBJ1-5; D remains unclear. The CDR3 length is 15 residues. Per germline, CDR1 LNHDA and CDR2 SQIVND (reference sequence). Trimming took 5 bases from V and 1 from J, leaving 12 bases between them.

The CDR3 loop is CASSGLDRVDTQYF. CDR3 DNA: TGTGCCAGCTCAGGACTAGATCGGGTAGATACGCAGTATTTT. The chain uses TRBV19 and TRBJ2-3; 7 bases fit TRBD2. This CDR3 contains 14 residues. The germline V gene has CDR1 LNHDA and CDR2 SQIVND (reference sequence). Trimming cost V 9 bases and J 5 bases; bases outside gene matches: 11. The whole variable domain, filled in from reference TRBV19 and TRBJ2-3, reads DGGITQSPKYLFRKEGQNVTLSCEQNLNHDAMYWYRQDPGQGLRLIYYSQIVNDFQKGDIAEGYSVSREKKESFPLTVTSAQKNPTAFYLCASSGLDRVDTQYFGPGTRLTVL.

V gene TRBV12-3 or TRBV12-4 combines with J gene TRBJ2-7; D remains ambiguous. There are 14 residues in the CDR3. V lost 4 bases to trimming and J lost 3 bases, with 13 bases between them. The CDR3 loop is CASSSQTFFYEQYF. The CDR3 DNA reads TGTGCCAGCAGTTCCCAGACATTCTTCTACGAGCAGTACTTC.

This clonotype has at least ten counts. This rearrangement joins TRBV12-3 or TRBV12-4 to TRBJ1-2; D gene uncertain. V lost 4 bases to trimming and J lost 7 bases, with 16 bases between them. The CDR3 consists of 14 residues. CDR3 sequence (DNA): TGTGCCAGCAGTTGGAACCGAGGAACGGGTGGCTACACCTTC. Protein sequence: CASSWNRGTGGYTF.

Concerning this clonotype: The junction differs from germline at one of its ends, possibly a read error. This chain uses TRBV10-2 with TRBJ2-7; D gene unclear. The CDR3 spans 12 residues. Germline CDR1 is WSHSY and CDR2 is SAAADI. The chain's CDR3 is CTSTSPSYEQYF. In DNA form, the CDR3 reads TGCACCAGCACGTCCCCCTCCTACGAGCAGTACTTC.

The chain carries TRBV3-1 and TRBJ2-1; 8 bases line up with TRBD2. Germline trimming cut 0 bases from V and 4 bases from J; bases unmatched to any gene: 14. Germline lookup yields CDR1 LGHDT and CDR2 YNNKEL (reference sequence). This CDR3 is 19 amino acids long. The CDR3 sequence is CASSQEGGEAGAVYNEQFF. CDR3 DNA: TGTGCCAGCAGCCAAGAAGGAGGAGAAGCGGGAGCTGTTTACAATGAGCAGTTCTTC.

The V and J genes are TRBV20-1 and TRBJ2-3; TRBD1 matches 8 bases. J was trimmed by 0 bases and V by 3 bases; bases with no gene match: 2. The V gene's germline CDR1 is DFQATT and CDR2 SNEGSKA (reference sequence). The CDR3 spans 14 residues. Written as DNA, the CDR3 is TGCAGTGCTAGTCGGACAGGGAGCACAGATACGCAGTATTTT. This translates into CSASRTGSTDTQYF.

This rearrangement joins TRBV19 to TRBJ2-7; 10 positions agree with TRBD2. In germline, CDR1 is LNHDA, CDR2 SQIVND (reference sequence). Trimming removed 9 bases from V and 5 bases from J; junction bases left unmatched: 10. The CDR3 is 14 amino acids. The CDR3 here is CASRVSGRSDEQYF. The CDR3 DNA sequence: TGTGCCAGCAGAGTTAGCGGGAGGTCCGACGAGCAGTACTTC.